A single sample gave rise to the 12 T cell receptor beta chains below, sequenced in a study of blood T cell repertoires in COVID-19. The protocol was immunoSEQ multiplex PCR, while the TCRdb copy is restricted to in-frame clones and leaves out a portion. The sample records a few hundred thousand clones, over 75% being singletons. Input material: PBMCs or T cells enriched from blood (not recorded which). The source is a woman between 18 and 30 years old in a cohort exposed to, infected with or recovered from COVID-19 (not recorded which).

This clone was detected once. CDR3 protein: CATSWDRGYEQFF. The CDR3, as DNA: TGTGCCACTTCGTGGGATAGGGGCTATGAGCAGTTCTTC. This chain joins TRBV7-3 and TRBJ2-1, with TRBD1 as a possible D gene (5 bases). The CDR3 runs 13 residues. Germline V lookup: CDR1 SGHTA, CDR2 FQGTGA. Deletions cut 10 bases from V and 8 bases from J, with 18 bases between.

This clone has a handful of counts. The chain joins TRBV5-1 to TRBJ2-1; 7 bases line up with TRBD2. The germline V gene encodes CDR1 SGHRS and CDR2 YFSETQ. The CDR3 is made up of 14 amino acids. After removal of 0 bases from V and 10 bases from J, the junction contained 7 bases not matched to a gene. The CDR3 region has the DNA TGCGCCAGCAGCTTGGTGGGAGGGCCATTAGAGCAGTTCTTC. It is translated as CASSLVGGPLEQFF.

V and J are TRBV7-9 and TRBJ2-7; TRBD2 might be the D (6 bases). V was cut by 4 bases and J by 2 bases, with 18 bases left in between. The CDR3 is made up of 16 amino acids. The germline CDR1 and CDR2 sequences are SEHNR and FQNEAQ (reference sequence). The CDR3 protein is CASSSRDSIGAYEQYF. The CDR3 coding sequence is TGTGCCAGCAGCTCCAGGGACTCAATTGGGGCCTACGAGCAGTACTTC.

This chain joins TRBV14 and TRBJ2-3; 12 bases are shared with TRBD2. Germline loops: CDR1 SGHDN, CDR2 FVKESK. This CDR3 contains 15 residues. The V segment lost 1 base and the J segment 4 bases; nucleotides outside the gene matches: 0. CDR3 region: CASSQGLAGADTQYF. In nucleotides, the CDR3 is TGTGCCAGCAGCCAAGGACTAGCGGGAGCAGATACGCAGTATTTT.

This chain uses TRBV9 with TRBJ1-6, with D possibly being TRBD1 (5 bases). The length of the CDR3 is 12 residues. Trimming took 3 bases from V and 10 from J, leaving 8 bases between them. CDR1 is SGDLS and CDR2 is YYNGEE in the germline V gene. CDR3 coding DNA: TGTGCCAGCAGCGGGGCAGGGTCACCCCTCCACTTT. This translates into CASSGAGSPLHF.

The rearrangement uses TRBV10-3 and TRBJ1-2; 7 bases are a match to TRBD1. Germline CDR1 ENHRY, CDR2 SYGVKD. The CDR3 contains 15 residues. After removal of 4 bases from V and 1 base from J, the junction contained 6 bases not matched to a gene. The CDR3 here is CAISGVQGFNYGYTF. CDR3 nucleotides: TGTGCCATCAGTGGGGTACAGGGGTTTAACTATGGCTACACCTTC.

The CDR3 loop is CASSLSSRTGGGYGYTF. CDR3 in DNA: TGTGCCAGCAGCTTGAGTAGTAGGACAGGGGGCGGCTATGGCTACACCTTC. J is TRBJ1-2 and V is TRBV5-5; TRBD1 matches at 11 bases. Germline CDR1 SGHKS, CDR2 YYEKEE (reference sequence). CDR3 size: 17 residues. V trimming: 1 base; J trimming: 4 bases; junction bases outside the gene matches: 9.

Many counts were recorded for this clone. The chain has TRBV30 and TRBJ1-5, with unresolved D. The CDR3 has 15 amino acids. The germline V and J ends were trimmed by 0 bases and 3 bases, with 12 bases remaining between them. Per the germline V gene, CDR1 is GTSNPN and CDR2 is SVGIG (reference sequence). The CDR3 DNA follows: TGTGCCTGGAGTGTCAAGCCTTATAACAATCAGCCCCAGCATTTT. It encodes CAWSVKPYNNQPQHF.

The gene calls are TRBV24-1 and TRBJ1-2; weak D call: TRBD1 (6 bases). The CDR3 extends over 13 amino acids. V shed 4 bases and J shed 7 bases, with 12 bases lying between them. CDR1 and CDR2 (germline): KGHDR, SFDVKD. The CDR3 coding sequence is TGTGCCACCAGTGACCTGGACAGTACTGGCTACACCTTC. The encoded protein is CATSDLDSTGYTF.

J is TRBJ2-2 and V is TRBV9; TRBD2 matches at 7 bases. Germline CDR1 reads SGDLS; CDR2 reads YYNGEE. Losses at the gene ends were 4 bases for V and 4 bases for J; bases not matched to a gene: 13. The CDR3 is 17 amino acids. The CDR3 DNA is TGTGCCAGCAGCACCACCCTTGGCGGGAGAATCACCGGGGAGCTGTTTTTT. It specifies CASSTTLGGRITGELFF.

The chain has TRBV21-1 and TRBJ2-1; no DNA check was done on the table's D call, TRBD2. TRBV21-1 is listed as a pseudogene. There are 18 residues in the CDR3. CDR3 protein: CASVPGLAGVVNYNEQFF. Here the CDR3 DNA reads TGTGCCAGCGTTCCGGGACTAGCGGGAGTTGTCAACTACAATGAGCAGTTCTTC.

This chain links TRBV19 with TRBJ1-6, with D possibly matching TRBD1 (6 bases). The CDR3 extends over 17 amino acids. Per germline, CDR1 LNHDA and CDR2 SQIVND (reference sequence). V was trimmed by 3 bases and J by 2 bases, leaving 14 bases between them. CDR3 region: CASSIWGGGAYNSPLHF. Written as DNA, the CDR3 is TGTGCCAGTAGTATCTGGGGAGGGGGTGCCTATAATTCACCCCTCCACTTT. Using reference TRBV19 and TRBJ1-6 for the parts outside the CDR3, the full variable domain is DGGITQSPKYLFRKEGQNVTLSCEQNLNHDAMYWYRQDPGQGLRLIYYSQIVNDFQKGDIAEGYSVSREKKESFPLTVTSAQKNPTAFYLCASSIWGGGAYNSPLHFGNGTRLTVT.